A selection of T cell receptor beta chains follows, all from one sample in a study of response to subunit inactivated influenza vaccine. Each CDR3 protein gets one entry after TCRdb re-called the RT-PCR reads with MiXCR. There are 150,000 to 200,000 distinct CDR3 sequences in the sample; about an eighth occur only once, and 25% to 35% lies in the top ten. The same data also went into a second study, on T cells expressing NK-cell markers.

This specimen was CD8+ T cells sorted from PBMCs, taken roughly 13 days after vaccination. The receptors come from a man in his fifties or sixties who received an inactivated influenza vaccine. The CDR3 runs from the conserved cysteine through the conserved F or W. The D gene is left open where the match is weak. Clone size is given for some rows only: seen once, a few or many times, or a class if the clone is expanded.

length,V,D,size,J,DNA,CDR3
14,TRBV20-1,.,.,TRBJ2-1,TGCAGTGCCCGTCCCGGGCAGGGAAGAAATGAGCAGTTCTTC,CSARPGQGRNEQFF
15,TRBV20-1,TRBD1,.,TRBJ2-5,TGCAGTGCTAGAGACCGGGACAGGAGGCAAGAGACCCAGTACTTC,CSARDRDRRQETQYF
14,TRBV24-1,TRBD1,.,TRBJ2-1,TGTGCCACCAGTGCCACGGGACAGTACAATGAGCAGTTCTTC,CATSATGQYNEQFF
14,TRBV12-3/TRBV12-4,.,few,TRBJ2-7,TGTGCCAGCAGTTTCGGGGGCCGGGCCTACGAGCAGTACTTC,CASSFGGRAYEQYF
14,TRBV12-3/TRBV12-4,TRBD1,few,TRBJ1-2,TGTGCCAGCAGTTTAACACAGGGGAAGTATGGCTACACCTTC,CASSLTQGKYGYTF
15,TRBV4-3,.,few,TRBJ2-5,TGCGCCAGCAGCCAAGATTCCTGGGGCCAAGAGACCCAGTACTTC,CASSQDSWGQETQYF
14,TRBV30,.,.,TRBJ1-6,TGTGCCTGGAGTCAACCGGGACAAGATTCACCCCTCCACTTT,CAWSQPGQDSPLHF
19,TRBV29-1,TRBD1,.,TRBJ1-2,TGCAGCGTTGAAGATCAGGGGGTAGGGGGCGAAGAATCTAACTATGGCTACACCTTC,CSVEDQGVGGEESNYGYTF
14,TRBV28,.,.,TRBJ1-5,TGTGCCAACCCGGGCCTCACGAGCAATCAGCCCCAGCATTTT,CANPGLTSNQPQHF
15,TRBV6-2/TRBV6-3,TRBD2,.,TRBJ2-5,TGTGCCAGCAGTTATTTAGCGGGGCCGGTGGAGACCCAGTACTTC,CASSYLAGPVETQYF
15,TRBV11-2,TRBD2,.,TRBJ2-7,TGTGCCAGCAGCTTATCCGGCGGGAGGGCCTACGAGCAGTACTTC,CASSLSGGRAYEQYF
13,TRBV11-2,.,.,TRBJ2-5,TGTGCCAGCAGCTTAGTGGAGGAGGAGACCCAGTACTTC,CASSLVEEETQYF
15,TRBV20-1,TRBD2,many,TRBJ2-1,TGCAGTGCTCCTCGGACTAGCGGGAGCGCAGGTGAGCAGTTCTTC,CSAPRTSGSAGEQFF
14,TRBV12-3/TRBV12-4,.,few,TRBJ1-1,TGTGCCAGCAGTTTACAACCCGGGGGGACTGAAGCTTTCTTT,CASSLQPGGTEAFF
19,TRBV9,TRBD1,.,TRBJ2-2,TGTGCCAGCAGCGCCCCTACCGGGACAGGGGGCGCCAACACCGGGGAGCTGTTTTTT,CASSAPTGTGGANTGELFF
14,TRBV11-2,TRBD2,many,TRBJ2-7,TGTGCCAGCAGCTTCGGCGGGGGGAGCTACGAGCAGTACTTC,CASSFGGGSYEQYF
15,TRBV15,.,.,TRBJ1-5,TGTGCCACCAGCAGAGTCGCAGATAGCAATCAGCCCCAGCATTTT,CATSRVADSNQPQHF